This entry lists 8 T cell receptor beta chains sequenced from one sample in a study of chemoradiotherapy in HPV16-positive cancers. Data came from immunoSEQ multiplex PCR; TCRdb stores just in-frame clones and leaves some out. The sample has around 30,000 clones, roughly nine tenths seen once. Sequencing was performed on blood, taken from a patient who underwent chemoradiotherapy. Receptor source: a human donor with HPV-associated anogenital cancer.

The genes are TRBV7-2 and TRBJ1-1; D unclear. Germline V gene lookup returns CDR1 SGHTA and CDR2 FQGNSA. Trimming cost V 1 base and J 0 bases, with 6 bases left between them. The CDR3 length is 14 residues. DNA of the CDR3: TGTGCCAGCAGCTTAGGGGAAGTGAACACTGAAGCTTTCTTT. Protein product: CASSLGEVNTEAFF.

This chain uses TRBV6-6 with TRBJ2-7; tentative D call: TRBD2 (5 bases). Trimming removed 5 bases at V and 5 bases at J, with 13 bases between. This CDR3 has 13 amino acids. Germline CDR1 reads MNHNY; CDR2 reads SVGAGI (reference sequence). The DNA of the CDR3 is TGTGCCAGCAGTCAGGACTGGTCCCACGAGCAGTACTTC. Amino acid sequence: CASSQDWSHEQYF.

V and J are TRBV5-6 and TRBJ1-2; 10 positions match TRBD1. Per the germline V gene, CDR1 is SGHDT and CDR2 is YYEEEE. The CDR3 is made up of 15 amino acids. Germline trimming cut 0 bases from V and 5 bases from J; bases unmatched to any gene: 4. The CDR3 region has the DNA TGTGCCAGCAGCTTGGGACAGGGGGCGCGGTATGGCTACACCTTC. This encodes CASSLGQGARYGYTF.

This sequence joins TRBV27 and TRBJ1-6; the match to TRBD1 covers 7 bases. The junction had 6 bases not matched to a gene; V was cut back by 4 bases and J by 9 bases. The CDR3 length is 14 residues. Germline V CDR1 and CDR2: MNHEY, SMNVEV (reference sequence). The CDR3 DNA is TGTGCCAGCAGTTGGGACAGCTTGGGTTCACCCCTCCACTTT. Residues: CASSWDSLGSPLHF.

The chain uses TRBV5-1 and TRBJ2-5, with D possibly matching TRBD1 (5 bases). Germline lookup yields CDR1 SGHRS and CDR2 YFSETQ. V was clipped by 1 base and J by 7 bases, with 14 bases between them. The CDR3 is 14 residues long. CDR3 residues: CASSLPDSTGTQYF. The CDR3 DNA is TGCGCCAGCAGCTTGCCAGACAGCACGGGGACCCAGTACTTC.

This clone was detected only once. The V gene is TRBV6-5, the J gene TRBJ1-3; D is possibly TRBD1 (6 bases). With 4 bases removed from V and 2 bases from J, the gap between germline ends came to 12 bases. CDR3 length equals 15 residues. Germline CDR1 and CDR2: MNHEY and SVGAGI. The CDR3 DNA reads TGTGCCAGCAGTTGGGGGGGGCGGACTGGAAACACCATATATTTT. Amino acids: CASSWGGRTGNTIYF.

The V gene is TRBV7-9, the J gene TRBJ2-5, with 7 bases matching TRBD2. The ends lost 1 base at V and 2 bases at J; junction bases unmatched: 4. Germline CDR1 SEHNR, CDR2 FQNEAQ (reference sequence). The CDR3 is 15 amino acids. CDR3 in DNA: TGTGCCAGCAGCTTAGTTCGGGGGGTTCAAGAGACCCAGTACTTC. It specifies CASSLVRGVQETQYF.

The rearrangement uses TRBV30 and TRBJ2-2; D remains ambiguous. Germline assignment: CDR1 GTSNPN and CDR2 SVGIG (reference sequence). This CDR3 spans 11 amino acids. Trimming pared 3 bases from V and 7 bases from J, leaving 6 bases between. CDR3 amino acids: CAWRPVGELFF. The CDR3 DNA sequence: TGTGCCTGGAGACCGGTCGGGGAGCTGTTTTTT. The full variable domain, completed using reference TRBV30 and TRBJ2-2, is SQTIHQWPATLVQPVGSPLSLECTVEGTSNPNLYWYRQAAGRGLQLLFYSVGIGQISSEVPQNLSASRPQDRQFILSSKKLLLSDSGFYLCAWRPVGELFFGEGSRLTVL.